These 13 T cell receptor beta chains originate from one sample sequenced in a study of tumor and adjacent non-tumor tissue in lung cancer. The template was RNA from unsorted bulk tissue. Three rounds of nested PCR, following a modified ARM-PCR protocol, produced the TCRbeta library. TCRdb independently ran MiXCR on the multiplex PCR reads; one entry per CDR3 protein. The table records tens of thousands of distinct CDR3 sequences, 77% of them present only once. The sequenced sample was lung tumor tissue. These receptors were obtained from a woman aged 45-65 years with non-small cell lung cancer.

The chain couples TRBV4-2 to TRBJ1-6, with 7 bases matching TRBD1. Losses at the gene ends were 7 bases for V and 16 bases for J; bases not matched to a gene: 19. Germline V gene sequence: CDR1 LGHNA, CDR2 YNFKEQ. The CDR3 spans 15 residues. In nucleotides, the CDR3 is TGTGCCAGCAAACCACGACAGGGAGATAATTCACTTCTCCACTTT. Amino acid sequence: CASKPRQGDNSLLHF.

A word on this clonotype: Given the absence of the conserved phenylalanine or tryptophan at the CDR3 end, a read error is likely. This CDR3 is CASSYSAGVPYEQYL. CDR3 coding DNA: TGTGCCAGCAGTTATTCGGCGGGAGTCCCCTACGAGCAGTACCTC. The genes are TRBV6-2 or TRBV6-3 and TRBJ2-7; 7 positions match TRBD2. The CDR3 runs to 15 residues. V shed 3 bases, J shed 2 bases, and the junction held 7 bases outside the gene matches. Germline V lookup: CDR1 MNHEY, CDR2 SVGEGT.

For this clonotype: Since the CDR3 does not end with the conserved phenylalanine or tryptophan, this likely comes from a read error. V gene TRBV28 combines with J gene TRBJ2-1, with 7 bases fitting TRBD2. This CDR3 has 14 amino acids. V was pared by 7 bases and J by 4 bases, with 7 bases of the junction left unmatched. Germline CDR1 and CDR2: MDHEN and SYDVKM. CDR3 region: CASIAGEKYNEQFY. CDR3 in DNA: TGTGCCAGCATTGCGGGGGAGAAATACAATGAGCAGTTCTAC.

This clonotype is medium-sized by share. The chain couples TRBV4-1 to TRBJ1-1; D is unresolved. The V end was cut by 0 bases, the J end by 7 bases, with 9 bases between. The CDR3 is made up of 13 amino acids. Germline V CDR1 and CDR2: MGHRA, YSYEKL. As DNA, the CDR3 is TGCGCCAGCAGCCAAGAACTTAGCAGTGAAGCTTTCTTT. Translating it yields CASSQELSSEAFF.

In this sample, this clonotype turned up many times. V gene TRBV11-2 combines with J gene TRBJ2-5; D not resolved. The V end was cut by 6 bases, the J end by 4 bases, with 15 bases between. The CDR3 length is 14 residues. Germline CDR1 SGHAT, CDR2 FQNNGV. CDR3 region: CASSRAPPGETQYF. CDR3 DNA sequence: TGTGCCAGCAGTCGGGCCCCCCCTGGAGAGACCCAGTACTTC.

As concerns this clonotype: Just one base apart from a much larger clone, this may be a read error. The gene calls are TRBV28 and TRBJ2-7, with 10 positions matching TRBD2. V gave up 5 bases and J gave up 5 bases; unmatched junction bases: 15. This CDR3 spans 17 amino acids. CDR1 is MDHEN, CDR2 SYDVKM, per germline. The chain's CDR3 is CASSGASGTSEMDEQYF. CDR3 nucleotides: TGTGCCAGCAGTGGGGCCTCCGGGACTAGCGAGATGGACGAGCAGTACTTC.

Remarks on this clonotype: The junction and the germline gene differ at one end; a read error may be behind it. The DNA of the CDR3 is TGTACCAGCAGTTTAGGAGGGAACTCCTACGAGCAGCAGTTC. Residues: CTSSLGGNSYEQQF. V and J are TRBV6-2 or TRBV6-3 and TRBJ2-7, with D perhaps matching TRBD2 (6 bases). This CDR3 contains 14 residues. The V gene's germline CDR1 is MNHEY and CDR2 SVGEGT.

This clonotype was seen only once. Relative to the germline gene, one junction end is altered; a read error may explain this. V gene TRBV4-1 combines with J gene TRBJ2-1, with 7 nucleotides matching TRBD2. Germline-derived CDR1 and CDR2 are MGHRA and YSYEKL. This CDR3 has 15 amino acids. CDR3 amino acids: CANSGKLDLANEQFF. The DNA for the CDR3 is TGCGCCAACAGCGGGAAGTTGGACCTGGCCAATGAGCAGTTCTTT.

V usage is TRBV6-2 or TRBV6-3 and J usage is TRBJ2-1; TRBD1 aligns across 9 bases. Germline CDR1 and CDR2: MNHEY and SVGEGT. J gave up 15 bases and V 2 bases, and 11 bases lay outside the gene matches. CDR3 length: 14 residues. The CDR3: CASSYETGGHGAFF. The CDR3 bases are TGTGCCAGCAGTTACGAGACAGGGGGGCATGGGGCGTTCTTC.

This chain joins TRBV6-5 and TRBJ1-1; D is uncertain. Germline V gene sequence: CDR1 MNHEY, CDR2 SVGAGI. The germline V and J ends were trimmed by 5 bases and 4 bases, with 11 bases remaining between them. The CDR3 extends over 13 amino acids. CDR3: CASSHAGGTEAFF. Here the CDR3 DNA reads TGTGCCAGCAGTCACGCAGGCGGCACTGAAGCTTTCTTT.

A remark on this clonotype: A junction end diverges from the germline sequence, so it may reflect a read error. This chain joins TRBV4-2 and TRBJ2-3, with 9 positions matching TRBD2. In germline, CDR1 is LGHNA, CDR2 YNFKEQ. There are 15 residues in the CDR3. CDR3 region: CARSQEFAGGYTQYF. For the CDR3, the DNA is TGTGCCAGGAGCCAAGAGTTCGCGGGAGGGTATACGCAGTATTTT.

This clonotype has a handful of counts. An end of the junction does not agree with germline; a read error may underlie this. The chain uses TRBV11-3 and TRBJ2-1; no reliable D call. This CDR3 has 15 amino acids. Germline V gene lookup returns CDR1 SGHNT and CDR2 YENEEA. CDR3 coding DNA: TGTGACAGCAGCTTAGCCTCGGCCTACAGCAATGATCAGTTCTTC. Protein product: CDSSLASAYSNDQFF.

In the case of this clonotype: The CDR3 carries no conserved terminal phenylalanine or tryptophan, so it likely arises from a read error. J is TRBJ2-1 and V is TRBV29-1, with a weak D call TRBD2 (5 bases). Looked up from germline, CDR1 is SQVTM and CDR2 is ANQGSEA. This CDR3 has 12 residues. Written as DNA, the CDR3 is TGCAACGTTGAAGGACTTCTCAATGAGCAGTTCTAC. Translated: CNVEGLLNEQFY.